Below, one T cell receptor beta chain is given with its context. The antigen remains unidentified. MiXCR, run by TCRdb on the 5' RACE reads, gives a single entry per CDR3 protein. The table records over 150,000 distinct CDR3 sequences, around a fifth of them present only once. These data come from a study of T-cell memory formation after mild COVID-19. Findings and caveats of the study: Contracting CD8+ clones were enriched in EMRA, CD4+ mainly in CM and EM. In pre-infection memory, a portion of responding clones appeared, which suggested that cross-reactive memory joined. Clones shrinking between day 15 and 85 showed a balanced CD4/CD8 split, and those that grew later tilted toward CD4+.

Germline trimming cut 1 base from V and 1 base from J; bases unmatched to any gene: 9. The CDR3 runs 17 residues. Germline V lookup: CDR1 SQVTM, CDR2 ANQGSEA. V usage is TRBV29-1 and J usage is TRBJ2-7; 11 nucleotides agree with TRBD2. The clonotype originates from an adult woman who had mild COVID-19 (a few samples of this study predate the infection). Cell type and time point are not known. Sample: PBMCs or a T cell subset sorted from them (not recorded which). The chain's CDR3 is CSVEGDTGLADSYEQYF. CDR3 nucleotide sequence: TGCAGCGTTGAAGGGGATACGGGACTAGCGGATTCCTACGAGCAGTACTTC.